This T cell receptor beta chain was recovered during a study of cytomegalovirus exposure and HLA in healthy donors. Both 60 Vbeta primers and 13 Jbeta primers went into the PCR. Sequencing used immunoSEQ multiplex PCR; TCRdb keeps in-frame clones, though not all of them. In all, the sample yields roughly 36,000 clones. The sequenced sample consisted of PBMCs. The receptor was isolated from a woman younger than 45 in good health and CMV-seropositive.

The CDR3: CASRAGNTEAFF. For the CDR3, the DNA is TGTGCCAGCAGGGCAGGGAACACTGAAGCTTTCTTT. This chain uses TRBV2 with TRBJ1-1; D gene ambiguous. CDR1 and CDR2 from the germline V gene are SNHLY and FYNNEI. The CDR3 is 12 amino acids. Trimming stripped 6 bases from V and 1 base from J, with 6 bases between.